This T cell receptor (beta chain) was captured by sequencing in a study of breast tumors, draining lymph nodes, adjacent tissues. Study-level findings and limits: Most tumor T cells seemingly derive from lymph node, then expand in tumor. Data only fit, rather than demonstrated, lymph node origin of most tumor T cells. Tumors had less TCR diversity than lymph nodes, more than nontumor tissue.

CDR3 size: 14 residues. Deletions cut 8 bases from V and 0 bases from J, with 10 bases between. Germline V gene data show CDR1 as MNHEY and CDR2 as SVGAGI. This clonotype has ten or more counts. No antigen is known for it. MiXCR was run by TCRdb on the multiplex PCR reads, yielding one entry per CDR3 protein. The table lists some 15,000 distinct CDR3 sequences, around 50% of them singletons, with around 16% in the top ten. The J gene is TRBJ2-2, the V gene TRBV6-5; TRBD2 might be the D (6 bases). The sample was tumor-adjacent breast tissue. The sequence was obtained from a female donor with breast cancer. Some clones in this sample may be carry-over from other donors' samples. The CDR3 region is CASFSGPNTGELFF. The CDR3 DNA is TGTGCCAGCTTTAGCGGTCCGAACACCGGGGAGCTGTTTTTT.